The 22 T cell receptor beta chains given below trace back to one sample, sequenced in a study of neurological immune-mediated disorders. TCRdb re-analysed the 5' RACE reads in MiXCR, keeping a single row per CDR3 protein. This table holds approximately 52,000 distinct CDR3 sequences, approximately 3.5% found once. Sequences were obtained from PBMCs. These receptor sequences come from a man aged 40-55 years with multiple sclerosis.

Many counts were recorded for this clonotype. The rearrangement links TRBV29-1 to TRBJ2-5; TRBD2 agrees at 12 bases. V was pared by 4 bases and J by 2 bases, with 5 bases of the junction left unmatched. The CDR3 is made up of 15 amino acids. Germline loops: CDR1 SQVTM, CDR2 ANQGSEA. Here the CDR3 DNA reads TGCAGCGTTGGACTAGCGGGGGAATTACAAGAGACCCAGTACTTC. It encodes CSVGLAGELQETQYF.

Ten or more counts support this clonotype. V is TRBV7-9 and J is TRBJ2-7; 8 nucleotides align to TRBD2. This CDR3 has 15 residues. Germline lookup yields CDR1 SEHNR and CDR2 FQNEAQ (reference sequence). Trimming at V came to 5 bases and at J to 5 bases, leaving 11 bases not matched to a gene. CDR3 sequence reads: CASSLPPGLGDEQYF. For the CDR3, the DNA is TGTGCCAGCAGCCTTCCCCCGGGACTAGGTGACGAGCAGTACTTC.

There are a few counts of this clonotype. The conserved phenylalanine or tryptophan normally closing the CDR3 is absent here, so this likely arose from a read error. The chain carries TRBV5-5 and TRBJ2-6; D ambiguous. The CDR3 loop spans 15 amino acids. V was shortened by 0 bases and J by 0 bases, with 4 bases between the two germline ends. Germline-derived CDR1 and CDR2 are SGHKS and YYEKEE (reference sequence). CDR3 sequence reads: CASSLEASGANVLTN. The CDR3 DNA reads TGTGCCAGCAGCTTGGAAGCCTCTGGGGCCAACGTCCTGACTAAC.

The CDR3 region has the DNA TGTGCCAGCAGCTTAGCAAAATTCGGGACAGAGCGTTACGAGCAGTACTTC. Its protein product is CASSLAKFGTERYEQYF. This chain connects TRBV7-2 to TRBJ2-7; 7 positions match TRBD1. CDR1 is SGHTA and CDR2 is FQGNSA in the germline V gene. V gave up 0 bases and J gave up 4 bases; unmatched junction bases: 12. This CDR3 has 17 amino acids.

There are many counts of this clonotype. This chain joins TRBV29-1 and TRBJ1-2; D possibly corresponds to TRBD1 (5 bases). V was trimmed by 4 bases and J by 5 bases, leaving 11 bases between them. The CDR3 covers 12 residues. In germline, CDR1 is SQVTM, CDR2 ANQGSEA. CDR3: CSVGRVTYGYTF. The CDR3 bases are TGCAGCGTTGGCAGGGTGACATATGGCTACACCTTC.

This clonotype was detected ten times or more. The chain uses TRBV12-3 or TRBV12-4 and TRBJ2-1; 14 bases are a match to TRBD2. The CDR3 extends over 16 amino acids. The trim removed 6 bases at V and 6 bases at J, leaving 7 bases unmatched. CDR3 in amino acids: CASSPTSGGASNEQFF. DNA for the CDR3: TGTGCCAGCAGCCCGACTAGCGGGGGGGCCTCCAATGAGCAGTTCTTC.

This clonotype was detected ten times or more. The chain links TRBV11-2 to TRBJ2-7; TRBD1 might be the D (5 bases). The CDR3 contains 15 residues. V lost 3 bases and J 0 bases, leaving 12 bases between the germline ends. Germline V gene lookup returns CDR1 SGHAT and CDR2 FQNNGV. The chain's CDR3 is CASSLGQGPSYEQYF. The CDR3 DNA reads TGTGCCAGCAGCTTGGGCCAGGGCCCCTCCTACGAGCAGTACTTC.

Many counts were recorded for this clonotype. V is TRBV9 and J is TRBJ2-3; 7 bases fit TRBD2. This CDR3 has 16 residues. J lost 2 bases, V lost 6 bases, and 12 bases had no gene match. Germline V lookup: CDR1 SGDLS, CDR2 YYNGEE. The CDR3 DNA is TGTGCCAGCACCGCACCCCCCGGGGGGTCCACAGATACGCAGTATTTT. Its translation: CASTAPPGGSTDTQYF.

At least ten counts were recorded for this clonotype. The rearrangement links TRBV7-9 to TRBJ1-1; no reliable D call. This CDR3 is built from 16 residues. Germline CDR1 reads SEHNR; CDR2 reads FQNEAQ (reference sequence). The ends were cut back, 5 bases at V and 0 bases at J, with 16 bases in the middle. The CDR3 DNA sequence: TGTGCCAGCAGCCTGTCGTCGGGTCCGATGAACACTGAAGCTTTCTTT. Encoded protein: CASSLSSGPMNTEAFF.

This clonotype was found many times. The chain employs TRBV3-1 and TRBJ1-2; D possibly corresponds to TRBD1 (5 bases). CDR1 and CDR2 (germline): LGHDT, YNNKEL (reference sequence). V lost 5 bases and J lost 0, with 13 bases in between. The CDR3 has 15 residues. CDR3 region: CASSRGTNPNYGYTF. CDR3 DNA sequence: TGTGCCAGCAGCAGGGGCACCAACCCTAACTATGGCTACACCTTC.

About this clonotype itself: One end of the junction varies from germline; a read error may be responsible. The gene calls are TRBV29-1 and TRBJ2-2; tentatively, D is TRBD2 (5 bases). The CDR3 is 11 amino acids. In germline, CDR1 is SQVTM, CDR2 ANQGSEA. In DNA, the CDR3 is TGCAGCGTTGGAAATAACGGGGAGTTGTTTTTT. Its protein is CSVGNNGELFF.

This clonotype occurred many times. The chain has TRBV20-1 and TRBJ2-7; 8 bases line up with TRBD1. Germline V lookup: CDR1 DFQATT, CDR2 SNEGSKA (reference sequence). With V trimmed by 5 bases and J by 3 bases, 12 bases remained unmatched. The length of the CDR3 is 15 residues. The CDR3 DNA follows: TGCAGTGCTGATCAGCGACAGGGGACCTACTACGAGCAGTACTTC. It encodes CSADQRQGTYYEQYF.

Ten or more counts support this clonotype. The V and J genes are TRBV12-3 or TRBV12-4 and TRBJ2-3; D uncertain. V was cut by 5 bases and J by 2 bases, with 11 bases left in between. CDR3 length equals 14 residues. The CDR3 bases are TGTGCCAGCAGTAAGAGTAAGCCCACAGATACGCAGTATTTT. It encodes CASSKSKPTDTQYF.

This clonotype was seen repeatedly, ten times or more. This chain links TRBV9 with TRBJ1-5; D call uncertain. Germline values: CDR1 SGDLS, CDR2 YYNGEE. The CDR3 runs 13 residues. Trimming left V 4 bases short and J 5 bases short, with 10 bases between. CDR3 protein: CASSPSLYQPQHF. The CDR3 DNA reads TGTGCCAGCAGCCCTTCGCTTTATCAGCCCCAGCATTTT.

This clonotype was observed many times. The gene calls are TRBV7-2 and TRBJ2-7, with D perhaps TRBD2 (7 bases). CDR3 size: 15 residues. V was cut by 5 bases and J by 6 bases, with 20 bases left in between. Germline V CDR1 and CDR2: SGHTA, FQGNSA. CDR3 amino acids: CASSRGAGAPREQYF. The CDR3 DNA sequence: TGTGCCAGCAGCCGGGGGGCAGGGGCGCCACGCGAGCAGTACTTC.

There are many counts of this clonotype. A read error is possible here, since a much larger clone lies one base away. The chain combines TRBV20-1 with TRBJ2-5; no firm D call. Germline loops: CDR1 DFQATT, CDR2 SNEGSKA (reference sequence). The CDR3 extends over 16 amino acids. Trimming took 1 base from V and 5 from J, leaving 20 bases between them. In DNA, the CDR3 is TGCAGTGCTAGAGCATTGAAAATTAAGGTCTCGGAGACCCAGTACTTC. It translates to CSARALKIKVSETQYF.

This clonotype was detected many times. The chain links TRBV5-1 to TRBJ2-5, with D unclear. Trimming stripped 7 bases from V and 5 bases from J, with 15 bases between. From germline, CDR1 is SGHRS and CDR2 YFSETQ. This CDR3 contains 13 residues. The CDR3 is CASRPTETETQYF. The CDR3 nucleotides read TGCGCCAGCCGACCCACGGAGACGGAGACCCAGTACTTC.

In this sample, this clonotype turned up many times. The chain recombines TRBV9 with TRBJ1-5; D is uncertain. CDR1 SGDLS and CDR2 YYNGEE come from the germline V gene. The germline V and J ends were trimmed by 2 bases and 6 bases, with 12 bases remaining between them. The CDR3 is made up of 14 amino acids. CDR3 DNA sequence: TGTGCCAGCAGCGTTGGGGTCGAAGGTCAGCCCCAGCATTTT. Amino acid sequence: CASSVGVEGQPQHF.

This clonotype has a count of ten or more. This chain links TRBV28 with TRBJ1-6; tentative D call: TRBD1 (6 bases). This CDR3 spans 19 amino acids. The V end was cut by 1 base, the J end by 5 bases, with 21 bases between. Germline V gene data show CDR1 as MDHEN and CDR2 as SYDVKM. CDR3 nucleotide sequence: TGTGCCAGCAGTTTATTGGGGGCCCTCGTCGCAGGCCATAATTCACCCCTCCACTTT. It codes for CASSLLGALVAGHNSPLHF.

This clonotype was counted between two and nine times. Being one base from a much bigger clone, this may be a read error. This chain uses TRBV5-1 with TRBJ1-2; no firm D call. This CDR3 spans 15 amino acids. V lost 0 bases, J lost 8 bases, and 17 bases lay in between. Germline CDR1 and CDR2: SGHRS and YFSETQ. CDR3 bases: TGCGCCAGCAGCTTGGATAGCGGAAAGGTGCCCGGCTACACCTTC. Translating it yields CASSLDSGKVPGYTF.

The chain joins TRBV6-1 to TRBJ1-5; D call uncertain. In germline, CDR1 is MNHNS, CDR2 SASEGT. This CDR3 has 13 amino acids. The V gene lost 6 bases and the J gene lost 2 bases, with 8 bases spanning the gap. The DNA for the CDR3 is TGTGCCAGCAGCCCCAAGGGCAATCAGCCCCAGCATTTT. Translating gives CASSPKGNQPQHF.

This clonotype was counted at least ten times. The chain links TRBV29-1 to TRBJ1-1, with a tentative D call TRBD1 (6 bases). This CDR3 is 14 amino acids long. Germline V gene data show CDR1 as SQVTM and CDR2 as ANQGSEA. V lost 6 bases to trimming and J lost 4 bases, with 18 bases between them. The CDR3 here is CSVARGGRSTEAFF. The DNA for the CDR3 is TGCAGCGTGGCTAGGGGGGGGCGTAGCACTGAAGCTTTCTTT.